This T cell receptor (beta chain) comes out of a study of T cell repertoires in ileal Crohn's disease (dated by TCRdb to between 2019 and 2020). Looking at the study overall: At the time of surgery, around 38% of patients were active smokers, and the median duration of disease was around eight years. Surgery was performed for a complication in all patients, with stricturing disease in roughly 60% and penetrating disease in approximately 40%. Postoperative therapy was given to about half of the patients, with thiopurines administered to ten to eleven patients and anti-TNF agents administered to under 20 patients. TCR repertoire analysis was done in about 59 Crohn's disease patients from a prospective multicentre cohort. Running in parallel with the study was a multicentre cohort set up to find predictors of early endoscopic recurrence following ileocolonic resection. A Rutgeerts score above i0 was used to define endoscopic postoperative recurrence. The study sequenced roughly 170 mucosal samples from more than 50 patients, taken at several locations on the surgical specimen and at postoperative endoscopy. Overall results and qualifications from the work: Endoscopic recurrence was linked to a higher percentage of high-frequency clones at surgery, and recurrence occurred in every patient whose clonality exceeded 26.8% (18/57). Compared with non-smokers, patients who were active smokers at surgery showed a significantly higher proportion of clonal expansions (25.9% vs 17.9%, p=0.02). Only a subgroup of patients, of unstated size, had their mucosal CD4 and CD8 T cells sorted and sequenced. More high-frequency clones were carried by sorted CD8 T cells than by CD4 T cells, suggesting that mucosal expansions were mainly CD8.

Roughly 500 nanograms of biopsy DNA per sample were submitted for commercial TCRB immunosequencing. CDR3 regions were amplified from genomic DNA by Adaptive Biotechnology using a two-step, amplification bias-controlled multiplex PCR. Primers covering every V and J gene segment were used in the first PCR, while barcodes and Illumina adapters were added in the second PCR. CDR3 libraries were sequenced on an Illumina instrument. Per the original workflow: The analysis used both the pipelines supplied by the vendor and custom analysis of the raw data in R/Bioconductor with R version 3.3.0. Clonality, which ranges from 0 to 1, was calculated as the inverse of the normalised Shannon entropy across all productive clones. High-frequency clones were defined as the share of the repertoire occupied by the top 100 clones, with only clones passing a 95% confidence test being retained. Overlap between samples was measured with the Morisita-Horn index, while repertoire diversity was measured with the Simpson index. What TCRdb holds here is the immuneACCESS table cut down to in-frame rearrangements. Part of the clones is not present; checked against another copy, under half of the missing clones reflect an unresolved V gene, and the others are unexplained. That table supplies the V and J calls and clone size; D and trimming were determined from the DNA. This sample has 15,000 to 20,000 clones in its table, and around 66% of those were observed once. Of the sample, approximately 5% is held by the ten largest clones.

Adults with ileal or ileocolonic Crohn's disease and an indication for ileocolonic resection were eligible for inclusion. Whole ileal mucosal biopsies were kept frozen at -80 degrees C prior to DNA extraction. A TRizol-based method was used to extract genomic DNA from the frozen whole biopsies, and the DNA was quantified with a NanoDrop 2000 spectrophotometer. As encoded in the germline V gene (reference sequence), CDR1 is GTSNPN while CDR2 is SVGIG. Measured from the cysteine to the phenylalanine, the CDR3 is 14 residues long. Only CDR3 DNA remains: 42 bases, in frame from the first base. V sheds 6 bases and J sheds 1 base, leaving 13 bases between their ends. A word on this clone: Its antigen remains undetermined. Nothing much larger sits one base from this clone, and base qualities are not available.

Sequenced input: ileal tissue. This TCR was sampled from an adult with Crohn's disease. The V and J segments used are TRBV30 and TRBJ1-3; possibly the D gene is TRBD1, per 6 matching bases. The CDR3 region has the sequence CACLPTGSGNTIYF. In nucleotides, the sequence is TGTGCCTGCCTACCTACAGGGTCTGGAAACACCATATATTTT.